One sample yielded the 13 T cell receptor beta chains listed below, sequenced in a study of blood T cells in healthy people across ages (dated by TCRdb to 2015 to 2017). The method behind the library was 5' RACE. These reads were obtained on an Illumina HiSeq 2500. A second PCR of roughly 6 to 12 cycles was run with a J-beta primer mix and a sample-barcoded 5' primer. TCRdb reprocessed the public reads (quality trimming at Q25 with fastp, clone calling with MiXCR) and kept in-frame beta chains. When rows share a CDR3 protein, they turn into one entry using the most common DNA and genes. Across this sample there are around 1,000,000 distinct CDR3 sequences, with more than 30% seen only once. About 12% of the sample is in the top ten clones. Sequencing was performed on blood. The source of these receptors is a man aged 18 to 35 in good health.

The chain has TRBV20-1 and TRBJ2-5, with 7 bases that match TRBD1. V was clipped by 7 bases and J by 4 bases; unmatched bases: 12. Germline CDR1 DFQATT, CDR2 SNEGSKA (reference sequence). This CDR3 has 14 amino acids. The CDR3 bases are TGCAGTGTCGAGGGGGCTAGTCAAAGAGAGACCCAGTACTTC. Its protein product is CSVEGASQRETQYF.

Only a few counts were recorded for this clonotype. V gene TRBV30 combines with J gene TRBJ1-1; unclear D gene. The CDR3 loop spans 13 amino acids. Looked up from germline, CDR1 is GTSNPN and CDR2 is SVGIG (reference sequence). With 2 bases removed from V and 1 base from J, the gap between germline ends came to 8 bases. CDR3 residues: CAWSLQPNTEAFF. The CDR3 bases are TGTGCCTGGAGTCTACAGCCGAACACTGAAGCTTTCTTT.

This clonotype has only a few counts. The chain employs TRBV28 and TRBJ1-6; no definite D call. Germline V CDR1 and CDR2: MDHEN, SYDVKM. The CDR3 extends over 17 amino acids. Trimming removed 5 bases from V and 1 base from J, with 15 bases in between. The CDR3 sequence is CASSGGGQSSYNSPLHF. CDR3 coding DNA: TGTGCCAGCAGTGGAGGAGGGCAATCTTCCTATAATTCACCCCTCCACTTT.

This clonotype came up a few times. The rearrangement joins TRBV7-3 to TRBJ1-1, with TRBD1 matching 9 bases. J was trimmed by 0 bases and V by 6 bases; bases with no gene match: 14. This CDR3 has 18 residues. Germline-derived CDR1 and CDR2 are SGHTA and FQGTGA. The DNA of the CDR3 is TGTGCCAGCAGGGGACACCGGGACAGGGCATTCGTGAACACTGAAGCTTTCTTT. This translates into CASRGHRDRAFVNTEAFF.

This clonotype was seen more than once but under ten times. The chain recombines TRBV6-5 with TRBJ1-1; 7 nucleotides agree with TRBD1. Losses at the gene ends were 4 bases for V and 5 bases for J; bases not matched to a gene: 7. CDR3 length: 14 amino acids. Per germline, CDR1 MNHEY and CDR2 SVGAGI. CDR3 protein: CASSFGDSGTEAFF. CDR3 coding DNA: TGTGCCAGCAGTTTCGGGGACAGCGGTACTGAAGCTTTCTTT.

This clonotype was detected many times. The chain joins TRBV27 to TRBJ1-2, with a weak D call TRBD1 (6 bases). V dropped 5 bases and J dropped 4 bases, with 20 bases sitting between them. Per the germline V gene, CDR1 is MNHEY and CDR2 is SMNVEV (reference sequence). This CDR3 is built from 16 residues. The CDR3 nucleotides read TGTGCCAGCAGTAGGCGCTCAGGGGCGAACCTCTATGGCTACACCTTC. Protein product: CASSRRSGANLYGYTF.

This clonotype showed up just a few times. The V and J genes are TRBV24-1 and TRBJ2-5, with D unclear. V lost 3 bases and J lost 5, with 6 bases in between. CDR3 size: 12 residues. Germline CDR1 reads KGHDR; CDR2 reads SFDVKD. The DNA for the CDR3 is TGTGCCACCAGTGATGCCCGCGAGACCCAGTACTTC. Its protein product is CATSDARETQYF.

This clonotype has just a few counts. The J gene is TRBJ1-2, the V gene TRBV4-1; 7 positions agree with TRBD1. CDR3 size: 14 residues. The J segment lost 6 bases and the V segment lost 4 bases, leaving 8 bases of the junction unmatched. Per the germline V gene, CDR1 is MGHRA and CDR2 is YSYEKL. In nucleotides, the CDR3 is TGCGCCAGCAGCCGCCTACGACAGGGTAATGGCTACACCTTC. It is translated as CASSRLRQGNGYTF.

In this sample, this clonotype turned up a few times. V gene TRBV4-2 combines with J gene TRBJ1-2; D gene ambiguous. The germline V and J ends were trimmed by 1 base and 6 bases, with 15 bases remaining between them. CDR3 length equals 15 residues. CDR1 LGHNA and CDR2 YNFKEQ come from the germline V gene. The CDR3 region is CASSQGFGRGHGYTF. The CDR3 DNA follows: TGTGCCAGCAGCCAAGGTTTTGGCCGAGGTCATGGCTACACCTTC.

Notes on this clonotype: The junction departs from the called germline gene at one end, perhaps through a read error. The chain combines TRBV25-1 with TRBJ2-7; possibly TRBD1 or TRBD2 for D (5 bases each). Germline CDR1 reads MGHDK; CDR2 reads SYGVNS. The CDR3 is 14 residues long. DNA of the CDR3: TGTGCCAGCAGGGAATTCCCTGGGGGCTACGAGCAGTACTTC. Protein product: CASREFPGGYEQYF.

The chain is built from TRBV6-2 or TRBV6-3 and TRBJ1-1; 7 bases are a match to TRBD1. Germline assignment: CDR1 MNHEY and CDR2 SVGEGT. CDR3 size: 13 residues. J was trimmed by 5 bases and V by 10 bases; bases with no gene match: 10. As DNA, the CDR3 is TGTGCCACCGGGGAGCAGGGGGGGACTGAAGCTTTCTTT. It specifies CATGEQGGTEAFF.

Concerning this clonotype: Compared with germline, one end of the junction differs, possibly owing to a read error. This rearrangement joins TRBV3-1 to TRBJ2-1; possible D gene TRBD2, 5 bases. Germline V lookup: CDR1 LGHDT, CDR2 YNNKEL (reference sequence). The CDR3 loop spans 13 amino acids. The chain's CDR3 is CAGSQAVNNEQFF. The CDR3 nucleotides read TGTGCCGGCAGCCAAGCGGTAAACAATGAGCAGTTCTTC.

Only a few counts were recorded for this clonotype. The chain has TRBV12-3 or TRBV12-4 and TRBJ1-4; possibly TRBD1 for D (5 bases). Trimming removed 7 bases from V and 7 bases from J, with 13 bases in between. The CDR3 loop spans 13 amino acids. The CDR3: CASTSRGGEKLFF. In DNA, the CDR3 is TGTGCCAGCACCTCGAGGGGTGGTGAAAAACTGTTTTTT.